This TCR beta chain was sequenced in a study of T-cell reconstitution after alpha-beta-depleted transplantation in children. CDR3 size: 15 residues. Trimming took off 3 bases at V and 1 base at J, with 11 bases between the two ends. The germline CDR1 and CDR2 sequences are SGHVS and FNYEAQ. Researchers prepared the TCRbeta library using unique molecular identifiers, the study reports. TCRdb re-called the PCR reads with MiXCR, one entry per CDR3 protein. The sample contains 600,000 to 700,000 distinct CDR3 sequences, 10% to 15% of which appear only once. General study points: At the one-year point after transplant, T-cell counts and TCRbeta diversity were found to come mostly from T cells that had been newly produced.

This clonotype was recorded a few times. As yet, its antigen is unknown. Sample: PBMCs, taken before TCRalphabeta/CD19-depleted stem cell transplant. The chain joins TRBV7-6 to TRBJ2-3, with a possible D match to TRBD2 (6 bases). The origin of this receptor is a girl aged 2-10 years with congenital amegakaryocytic thrombocytopenia, due to receive a stem cell transplant. CDR3 loop: CASSLGGDGTDTQYF. The CDR3 nucleotides read TGTGCCAGCAGCTTGGGGGGAGACGGCACAGATACGCAGTATTTT.